These 19 T cell receptor beta chains were all obtained from the same sample, sequenced in a study of T cells after yellow fever vaccination. TCRdb re-analysed the 5' RACE reads in MiXCR, keeping a single row per CDR3 protein. The sample consists of about 340,000 distinct CDR3 sequences, under 5% of them appearing once. The sample in question was PBMCs, obtained 5 days after the yellow fever booster vaccination. These receptors originate from a man aged 18 to 35 who received the YFV17D yellow fever vaccine.

The chain employs TRBV5-4 and TRBJ2-3; D is possibly TRBD1 (6 bases). CDR1 is SGHNT, CDR2 YYREEE, per germline (reference sequence). This CDR3 comprises 15 residues. V dropped 4 bases and J dropped 4 bases, with 16 bases sitting between them. The CDR3 DNA is TGTGCCAGCAGCCTGGGGGCAGGGGCGGCAGATACGCAGTATTTT. Protein product: CASSLGAGAADTQYF. The full variable domain, rest sourced from reference TRBV5-4 and TRBJ2-3, is ETGVTQSPTHLIKTRGQQVTLRCSSQSGHNTVSWYQQALGQGPQFIFQYYREEENGRGNFPPRFSGLQFPNYSSELNVNALELDDSALYLCASSLGAGAADTQYFGPGTRLTVL.

The sample holds a few counts of this clonotype. The gene calls are TRBV27 and TRBJ1-2, with D perhaps TRBD1 (6 bases). V lost 5 bases, J lost 5 bases, and 21 bases lay in between. Germline V gene data show CDR1 as MNHEY and CDR2 as SMNVEV (reference sequence). The CDR3 sequence is 16 residues long. The CDR3 loop reads CASSPRRVPDRYGYTF. CDR3 bases: TGTGCCAGCAGTCCCCGACGGGTTCCGGACAGATATGGCTACACCTTC.

The chain carries TRBV5-4 and TRBJ2-5; D remains ambiguous. This CDR3 is built from 14 residues. With 0 bases removed from V and 3 bases from J, the gap between germline ends came to 9 bases. The germline CDR1 and CDR2 sequences are SGHNT and YYREEE (reference sequence). CDR3 amino acids: CASSLARRKETQYF. In nucleotides, the CDR3 is TGTGCCAGCAGCTTGGCCCGACGGAAAGAGACCCAGTACTTC. The whole variable domain, remainder taken from reference TRBV5-4 and TRBJ2-5, is ETGVTQSPTHLIKTRGQQVTLRCSSQSGHNTVSWYQQALGQGPQFIFQYYREEENGRGNFPPRFSGLQFPNYSSELNVNALELDDSALYLCASSLARRKETQYFGPGTRLLVL.

This clonotype was counted ten times or more. The chain couples TRBV10-3 to TRBJ1-2; D unresolved. The CDR3 has 15 amino acids. The V end lost 0 bases, the J end lost 4 bases, and 12 bases lay between the germline ends. CDR1 and CDR2 (germline): ENHRY, SYGVKD. The CDR3 DNA follows: TGTGCCATCAGTGAGTCGCGAGGGCGTCCCTATGGCTACACCTTC. It is translated as CAISESRGRPYGYTF.

This clonotype was recorded a few times. The chain links TRBV4-3 to TRBJ1-6, with 10 bases aligning to TRBD1. Germline CDR1 LGHNA, CDR2 YSLEER. This CDR3 has 15 residues. The V and J ends lost 2 bases and 9 bases, in that order; junction bases with no gene match: 4. The DNA of the CDR3 is TGCGCCAGCAGCCAATTCCGGGACAGGGGTTCACCCCTCCACTTT. It yields the protein CASSQFRDRGSPLHF.

At least ten counts were recorded for this clonotype. This chain uses TRBV10-3 with TRBJ2-4, with 11 positions matching TRBD2. V lost 6 bases and J lost 5; bases outside the gene matches: 9. This CDR3 is built from 16 residues. In germline, CDR1 is ENHRY, CDR2 SYGVKD. The CDR3 spells CAISPGLAAHQNIQYF. The CDR3, as DNA: TGTGCCATCAGCCCGGGACTAGCGGCCCACCAAAACATTCAGTACTTC.

The genes are TRBV9 and TRBJ2-2; D not certain. The CDR3 length is 13 residues. CDR1 and CDR2 from the germline V gene are SGDLS and YYNGEE. V lost 1 base, J lost 8 bases, and 9 bases lay in between. The DNA of the CDR3 is TGTGCCAGCAGCGTAAGCCCCGAGGGGGAGCTGTTTTTT. Its protein is CASSVSPEGELFF. Combining the CDR3 with reference TRBV9 and TRBJ2-2 gives the whole variable domain DSGVTQTPKHLITATGQRVTLRCSPRSGDLSVYWYQQSLDQGLQFLIQYYNGEERAKGNILERFSAQQFPDLHSELNLSSLELGDSALYFCASSVSPEGELFFGEGSRLTVL.

This clonotype has only a few counts. The J gene is TRBJ2-4, the V gene TRBV20-1; D is tentatively TRBD1 or TRBD2 (5 bases each). V was cut by 3 bases and J by 0 bases, with 18 bases left in between. CDR1 and CDR2 from the germline V gene are DFQATT and SNEGSKA (reference sequence). The CDR3 extends over 17 amino acids. The CDR3 is CSASSITEGIAKNIQYF. CDR3 nucleotides: TGCAGTGCTAGTAGTATTACCGAGGGGATAGCCAAAAACATTCAGTACTTC.

The chain links TRBV20-1 to TRBJ1-1, with TRBD1 identical over 9 bases. With 6 bases clipped from V and 5 bases from J, the junction kept 7 bases outside the gene matches. The CDR3 has 13 residues. The germline V gene encodes CDR1 DFQATT and CDR2 SNEGSKA (reference sequence). The CDR3 coding sequence is TGCAGTGCGAAACAGGGGGCCGGGACTGAAGCTTTCTTT. It is translated as CSAKQGAGTEAFF.

This clonotype was seen ten or more times. The chain couples TRBV4-3 to TRBJ1-1; D perhaps matches TRBD1 (5 bases). The length of the CDR3 is 14 residues. The V and J ends lost 0 bases and 4 bases respectively, with 9 bases between them. Germline assignment: CDR1 LGHNA and CDR2 YSLEER. The chain's CDR3 is CASSQDVGTTEAFF. The CDR3 DNA is TGCGCCAGCAGCCAAGACGTGGGGACCACTGAAGCTTTCTTT.

This clonotype occurred a few times. V usage is TRBV7-6 and J usage is TRBJ2-7, with D perhaps being TRBD1 or TRBD2 (6 bases each). The length of the CDR3 is 15 residues. Trimming took off 5 bases at V and 3 bases at J, with 17 bases between the two ends. Looked up from germline, CDR1 is SGHVS and CDR2 is FNYEAQ. The CDR3 spells CASSLGTGAFYEQYV. For the CDR3, the DNA is TGTGCCAGCAGCCTAGGGACGGGGGCTTTCTACGAGCAGTACGTC.

The chain uses TRBV20-1 and TRBJ1-2; D is ambiguous. CDR3 length: 10 residues. V was clipped by 3 bases and J by 6 bases, with 5 bases between them. The germline V gene has CDR1 DFQATT and CDR2 SNEGSKA (reference sequence). The CDR3 sequence is CSASGDGYTF. The CDR3 DNA reads TGCAGTGCTAGCGGGGATGGCTACACCTTC.

There are many counts of this clonotype. The rearrangement links TRBV7-8 to TRBJ2-2; D is uncertain. The CDR3 contains 14 residues. The germline CDR1 and CDR2 sequences are SGHVS and FQNEAQ. V gave up 7 bases and J gave up 7 bases, with 16 bases separating them. In nucleotides, the CDR3 is TGTGCCAGCACACGGACGTCTCTCTACGGGGAGCTGTTTTTT. Protein: CASTRTSLYGELFF.

This clonotype occurred a few times. This chain joins TRBV15 and TRBJ2-3; 11 nucleotides line up with TRBD1. Germline CDR1 LNHNV, CDR2 YYDKDF (reference sequence). This CDR3 is 16 amino acids long. V was clipped by 4 bases and J by 3 bases; unmatched bases: 6. CDR3 sequence reads: CATSKTGQGATDTQYF. CDR3 DNA: TGTGCCACCAGCAAAACAGGACAGGGGGCAACAGATACGCAGTATTTT.

This clonotype showed up just a few times. CDR3 DNA sequence: TGCGCCAGCAGCTTGGCAGGGGCAGAAGGTGGCTACACCTTC. This sequence encodes CASSLAGAEGGYTF. The rearrangement links TRBV5-1 to TRBJ1-2; perhaps TRBD1 as D (6 bases). The CDR3 consists of 14 residues. Between the trimmed V and J ends, which lost 0 bases and 7 bases, there was a span of 13 bases. CDR1 is SGHRS and CDR2 is YFSETQ in the germline V gene.

This clonotype was detected many times. V and J are TRBV12-3 or TRBV12-4 and TRBJ2-7; TRBD1 agrees at 9 bases. Losses at the gene ends were 7 bases for V and 6 bases for J; bases not matched to a gene: 7. This CDR3 is built from 13 residues. The CDR3 reads CASTRTGVSEQYV. In nucleotides, the CDR3 is TGTGCCAGCACCCGGACAGGGGTTTCCGAGCAGTACGTC.

There are a few counts of this clonotype. V gene TRBV20-1 combines with J gene TRBJ1-5, with D perhaps matching TRBD1 (5 bases). The CDR3 is made up of 15 amino acids. The germline CDR1 and CDR2 sequences are DFQATT and SNEGSKA (reference sequence). Trimming pared 0 bases from V and 0 bases from J, leaving 9 bases between. The CDR3 DNA reads TGCAGTGCTAGAGAACGGGACTCTAGCAATCAGCCCCAGCATTTT. This sequence encodes CSARERDSSNQPQHF.

This clonotype was found many times. J is TRBJ1-1 and V is TRBV9; D might be TRBD1 (5 bases). The CDR3 sequence is 14 residues long. The germline gives CDR1 SGDLS, CDR2 YYNGEE. V gave up 0 bases and J gave up 11 bases, with 17 bases separating them. CDR3 nucleotide sequence: TGTGCCAGCAGCGTAGAAGTTGAGGGGCGCGAGGCTTTCTTT. The encoded protein is CASSVEVEGREAFF.

This clonotype appeared a few times. The chain recombines TRBV20-1 with TRBJ1-2, with D uncertain. Trimming removed 3 bases from V and 8 bases from J, with 19 bases in between. Germline CDR1 reads DFQATT; CDR2 reads SNEGSKA (reference sequence). This CDR3 has 14 amino acids. CDR3 loop: CSARDLDPVKGYTF. CDR3 in DNA: TGCAGTGCTAGGGATCTCGACCCCGTTAAAGGCTACACCTTC.